This T cell receptor beta chain was found in a study of T cell changes during pregnancy in multiple sclerosis. Per germline, CDR1 SGHTA and CDR2 FQGTGA. V shed 5 bases and J shed 10 bases, with 12 bases lying between them. CDR3 size: 12 residues. Sequenced by immunoSEQ multiplex PCR; TCRdb stores in-frame clones only, minus some. Among 18,000 or so clones listed, approximately 90% were seen once. This chain connects TRBV7-3 to TRBJ2-1, with D possibly TRBD2 on 6 matching bases. This receptor was obtained from a female donor in good health, enrolled as a control in a pregnancy study. Sequenced material: CD8+ T cells from peripheral blood mononuclear cells, taken in the second trimester of pregnancy. The CDR3 protein is CASSPGGGEQFF. CDR3 in DNA: TGTGCCAGCAGCCCCGGGGGTGGGGAGCAGTTCTTC.